A single sample is the source of the 19 T cell receptor beta chains below, sequenced in a study of CD8 T cells in Susac syndrome. Reverse transcription of about 0.45 to 1 ug RNA used random hexamers. TCRdb used MiXCR to reprocess the immunoSEQ multiplex PCR reads, holding one entry per CDR3 protein. Of 74,000 or so distinct CDR3 sequences listed, under 95% are singletons. Sequenced material: CD4+ T cells from PBMCs. Source of these receptors: a human donor with Susac syndrome.

The J gene is TRBJ1-1, the V gene TRBV19, with D tentatively TRBD1 (6 bases). This CDR3 spans 16 amino acids. Germline V gene sequence: CDR1 LNHDA, CDR2 SQIVND (reference sequence). The V gene lost 4 bases and the J gene lost 1 base, with 16 bases spanning the gap. CDR3 nucleotides: TGTGCCAGTAGTAGTCCAGGGGCCTTTAAGAACACTGAAGCTTTCTTT. This gives the protein CASSSPGAFKNTEAFF.

This clonotype showed up just once. This rearrangement joins TRBV19 to TRBJ2-4, with 8 positions matching TRBD1. The length of the CDR3 is 16 residues. Germline CDR1 and CDR2: LNHDA and SQIVND (reference sequence). With V trimmed by 1 base and J by 6 bases, 8 bases remained unmatched. The CDR3 reads CASSIGRGQGRNIQYF. The CDR3 region has the DNA TGTGCCAGTAGTATAGGGCGAGGACAGGGCAGAAACATTCAGTACTTC.

The chain uses TRBV4-3 and TRBJ2-1; D possibly corresponds to TRBD2 (5 bases). Deletions cut 0 bases from V and 1 base from J, with 13 bases between. This CDR3 is built from 17 residues. Germline assignment: CDR1 LGHNA and CDR2 YSLEER. This CDR3 reads CASSQDLMRDSYNEQFF. The CDR3, as DNA: TGCGCCAGCAGCCAAGATCTGATGAGGGATTCCTACAATGAGCAGTTCTTC.

This clonotype occurred a few times. This chain joins TRBV29-1 and TRBJ2-7; 16 bases are a match to TRBD2. V was clipped by 6 bases and J by 2 bases; unmatched bases: 7. The CDR3 has 16 residues. Germline CDR1 and CDR2: SQVTM and ANQGSEA. CDR3 nucleotides: TGCAGCGTCCTACCGGGACTAGCGGGGGGGACCTACGAGCAGTACTTC. Protein product: CSVLPGLAGGTYEQYF.

The chain is built from TRBV9 and TRBJ2-7; 7 bases fit TRBD1. J was trimmed by 0 bases and V by 0 bases; bases with no gene match: 3. From germline, CDR1 is SGDLS and CDR2 YYNGEE. This CDR3 has 15 residues. CDR3 nucleotides: TGTGCCAGCAGCGTAGAGGACAGGCCCTCCTACGAGCAGTACTTC. Translating gives CASSVEDRPSYEQYF.

V gene TRBV4-1 combines with J gene TRBJ2-7; 9 bases align to TRBD1. Per germline, CDR1 MGHRA and CDR2 YSYEKL. V dropped 3 bases and J dropped 4; count of bases not matched to a gene: 7. The CDR3 runs to 15 residues. CDR3 bases: TGCGCCAGCAGCCATCCGGGACAGGGTGATTACGAGCAGTACTTC. Translating it yields CASSHPGQGDYEQYF.

J is TRBJ1-5 and V is TRBV24-1; 7 bases are a match to TRBD1. Per germline, CDR1 KGHDR and CDR2 SFDVKD. CDR3 length equals 15 residues. Trimming at V came to 4 bases and at J to 3 bases, leaving 5 bases not matched to a gene. CDR3 DNA sequence: TGTGCCACCAGTGACCCCACAGGGGCCAATCAGCCCCAGCATTTT. This gives the protein CATSDPTGANQPQHF.

This chain joins TRBV7-2 and TRBJ2-5; weak D call: TRBD1 (5 bases). This CDR3 spans 15 amino acids. Germline-derived CDR1 and CDR2 are SGHTA and FQGNSA. Trimming pared 3 bases from V and 5 bases from J, leaving 16 bases between. The CDR3 DNA reads as TGTGCCAGCAGCTTCAGGACCCAGGGTATGGAGACCCAGTACTTC. Protein sequence: CASSFRTQGMETQYF.

The chain joins TRBV20-1 to TRBJ2-5; the D gene is possibly TRBD1 (5 bases). V lost 4 bases, J lost 2 bases, and 14 bases lay in between. The CDR3 has 14 residues. Germline-derived CDR1 and CDR2 are DFQATT and SNEGSKA (reference sequence). This chain's CDR3 is CSATPPGKQETQYF. The CDR3 coding sequence is TGCAGTGCTACTCCTCCAGGGAAGCAAGAGACCCAGTACTTC.

This clonotype occurred once. This chain uses TRBV5-1 with TRBJ2-2, with D unclear. Germline lookup yields CDR1 SGHRS and CDR2 YFSETQ. Trimming left V 0 bases short and J 1 base short, with 4 bases between. CDR3 length: 14 amino acids. The CDR3 DNA sequence: TGCGCCAGCAGCTTGGGACAGAACACCGGGGAGCTGTTTTTT. It is translated as CASSLGQNTGELFF.

The genes are TRBV14 and TRBJ2-3; D unclear. V was trimmed by 1 base and J by 4 bases, leaving 9 bases between them. The CDR3 sequence is 14 residues long. Per the germline V gene, CDR1 is SGHDN and CDR2 is FVKESK. CDR3: CASSQVGSPDTQYF. The CDR3 DNA sequence: TGTGCCAGCAGCCAAGTGGGAAGCCCAGATACGCAGTATTTT.

V is TRBV6-1 and J is TRBJ2-1, with unresolved D. Germline V gives CDR1 MNHNS, CDR2 SASEGT. CDR3 length: 14 amino acids. V lost 4 bases and J 6 bases, leaving 13 bases between the germline ends. The CDR3 bases are TGTGCCAGCAGTGTTCCACATAGCCGCAATGAGCAGTTCTTC. As protein: CASSVPHSRNEQFF.

About this clonotype: Mismatch with germline at one junction end may stem from a read error. This chain uses TRBV3-1 with TRBJ1-1; tentatively, D is TRBD1 (5 bases). Germline V gives CDR1 LGHDT, CDR2 YNNKEL (reference sequence). The CDR3 covers 14 residues. CDR3 nucleotides: TGTGCCAGCAGTTTCGGACATGCGAACACTGAAGCTTTTTTT. It encodes CASSFGHANTEAFF.

The V call is TRBV20-1, the J call TRBJ2-7, with D uncertain. The CDR3 has 14 residues. V was clipped by 5 bases and J by 3 bases, with 17 bases between them. Per the germline V gene, CDR1 is DFQATT and CDR2 is SNEGSKA (reference sequence). The CDR3 sequence: CSAPTGFWHYEQYF. The CDR3 DNA follows: TGCAGTGCTCCCACGGGCTTCTGGCACTACGAGCAGTACTTC.

The chain uses TRBV3-1 and TRBJ2-3, with D perhaps TRBD1 (6 bases). V lost 4 bases to trimming and J lost 4 bases, with 9 bases between them. CDR1 and CDR2 (germline): LGHDT, YNNKEL (reference sequence). The CDR3 consists of 13 residues. Written as DNA, the CDR3 is TGTGCCAGCAGCCTACAGGGTCCAGATACGCAGTATTTT. Amino acids: CASSLQGPDTQYF.

V and J are TRBV20-1 and TRBJ2-5; 9 bases are a match to TRBD2. This CDR3 is built from 17 residues. Germline lookup yields CDR1 DFQATT and CDR2 SNEGSKA (reference sequence). V shed 2 bases and J 7 bases; nucleotides not matched to a gene: 17. The CDR3 spells CSARPDQAGGLKGTQYF. The CDR3 DNA reads as TGCAGTGCTAGACCTGACCAGGCGGGGGGGCTAAAAGGGACCCAGTACTTC.

This chain connects TRBV5-1 to TRBJ2-3, with D unclear. This CDR3 has 14 residues. V lost 0 bases and J lost 2, with 7 bases in between. Germline V gene sequence: CDR1 SGHRS, CDR2 YFSETQ. The CDR3 DNA is TGCGCCAGCAGCTTGGCAGCCTACACAGATACGCAGTATTTT. Protein sequence: CASSLAAYTDTQYF.

The chain couples TRBV30 to TRBJ2-7, with D uncertain. Trimming removed 1 base from V and 4 bases from J, with 8 bases in between. CDR1 and CDR2 (germline): GTSNPN, SVGIG (reference sequence). This CDR3 spans 12 amino acids. CDR3 nucleotide sequence: TGTGCCTGGAGTGGTGGGTTGTACGAGCAGTACTTC. This codes for CAWSGGLYEQYF.

This chain connects TRBV5-1 to TRBJ2-3, with TRBD2 identical over 7 bases. Germline V gene data show CDR1 as SGHRS and CDR2 as YFSETQ. The CDR3 loop spans 14 amino acids. V lost 4 bases to trimming and J lost 4 bases; unmatched junction nucleotides: 6. CDR3: CASSREGPADTQYF. Here the CDR3 DNA reads TGCGCCAGCAGCAGGGAGGGGCCGGCAGATACGCAGTATTTT.